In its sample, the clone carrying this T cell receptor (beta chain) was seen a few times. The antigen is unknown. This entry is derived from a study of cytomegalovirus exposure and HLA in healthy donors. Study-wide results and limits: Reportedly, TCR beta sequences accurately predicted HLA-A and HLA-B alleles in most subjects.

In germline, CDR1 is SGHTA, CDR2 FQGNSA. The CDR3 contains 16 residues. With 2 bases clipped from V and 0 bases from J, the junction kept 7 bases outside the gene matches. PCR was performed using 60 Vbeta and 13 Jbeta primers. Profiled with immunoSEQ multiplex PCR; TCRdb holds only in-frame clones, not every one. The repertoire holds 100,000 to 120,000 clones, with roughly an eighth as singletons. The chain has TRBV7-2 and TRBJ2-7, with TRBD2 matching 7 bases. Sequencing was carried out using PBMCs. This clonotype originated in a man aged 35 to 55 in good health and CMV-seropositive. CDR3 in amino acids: CASSLYGGGDSYEQYF. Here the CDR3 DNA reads TGTGCCAGCAGCTTATATGGTGGGGGGGACTCCTACGAGCAGTACTTC.